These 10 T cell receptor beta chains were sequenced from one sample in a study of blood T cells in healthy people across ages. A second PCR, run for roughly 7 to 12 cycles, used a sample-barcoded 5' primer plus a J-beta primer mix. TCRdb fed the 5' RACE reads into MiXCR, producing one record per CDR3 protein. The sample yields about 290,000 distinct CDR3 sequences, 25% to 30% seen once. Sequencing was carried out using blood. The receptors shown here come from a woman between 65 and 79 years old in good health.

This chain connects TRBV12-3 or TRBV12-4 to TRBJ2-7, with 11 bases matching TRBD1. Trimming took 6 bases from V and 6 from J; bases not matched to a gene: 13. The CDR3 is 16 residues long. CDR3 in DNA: TGTGCCAGCAGATCCCTCGGGACAGGGGGTAGCTGCGAGCAGTACTTC. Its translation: CASRSLGTGGSCEQYF.

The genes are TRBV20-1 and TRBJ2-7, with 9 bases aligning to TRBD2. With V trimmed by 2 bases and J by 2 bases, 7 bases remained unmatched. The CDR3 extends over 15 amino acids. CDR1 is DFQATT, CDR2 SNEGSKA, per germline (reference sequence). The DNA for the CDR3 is TGCAGTGCTAGACGTGCGGCTAGCGGGGCCTACGAGCAGTACTTC. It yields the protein CSARRAASGAYEQYF.

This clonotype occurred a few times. The CDR3 bases are TGTGCCAGCAGTCTCGCACTGACAGAATATGGCTACACCTTC. Amino acids: CASSLALTEYGYTF. The rearrangement links TRBV28 to TRBJ1-2, with a weak D call TRBD1 (5 bases). Germline loops: CDR1 MDHEN, CDR2 SYDVKM. V was trimmed by 5 bases and J by 5 bases, leaving 15 bases between them. The CDR3 loop spans 14 amino acids.

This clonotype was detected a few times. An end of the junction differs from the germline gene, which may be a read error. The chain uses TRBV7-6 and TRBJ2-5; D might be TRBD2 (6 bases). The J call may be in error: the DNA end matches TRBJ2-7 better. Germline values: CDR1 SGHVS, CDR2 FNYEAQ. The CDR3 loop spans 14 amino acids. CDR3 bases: TGTGCCAGCAGCCTAGCGCTGGGAGACTACGAGCAGTACTTC. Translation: CASSLALGDYEQYF.

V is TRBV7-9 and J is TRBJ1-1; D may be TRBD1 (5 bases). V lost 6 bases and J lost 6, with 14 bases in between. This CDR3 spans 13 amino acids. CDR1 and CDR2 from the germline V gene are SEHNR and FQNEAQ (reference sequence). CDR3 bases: TGTGCCAGCAGTCCCTTAAGGGGATCTGAAGCTTTCTTT. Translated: CASSPLRGSEAFF.

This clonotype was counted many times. CDR3 sequence: CASSSGPQLNEKLFF. The CDR3 nucleotides read TGTGCCAGCAGCTCCGGTCCACAGCTTAATGAAAAACTGTTTTTT. The chain carries TRBV5-5 and TRBJ1-4, with D uncertain. Germline CDR1 and CDR2: SGHKS and YYEKEE (reference sequence). The germline V and J ends were trimmed by 3 bases and 4 bases, with 13 bases remaining between them. The CDR3 is 15 residues long.

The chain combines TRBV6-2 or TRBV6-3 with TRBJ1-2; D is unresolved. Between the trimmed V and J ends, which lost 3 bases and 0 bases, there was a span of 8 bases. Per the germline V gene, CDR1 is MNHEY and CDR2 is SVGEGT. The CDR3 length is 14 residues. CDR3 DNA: TGTGCCAGCAGTTATGCCAGAACTAACTATGGCTACACCTTC. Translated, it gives CASSYARTNYGYTF.

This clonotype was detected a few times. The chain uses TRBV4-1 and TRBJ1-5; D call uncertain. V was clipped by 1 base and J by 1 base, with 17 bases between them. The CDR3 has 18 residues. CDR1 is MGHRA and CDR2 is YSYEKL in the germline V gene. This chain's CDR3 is CASSQGRLEALSNQPQHF. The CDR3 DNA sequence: TGCGCCAGCAGCCAAGGCCGCCTGGAGGCCCTGAGCAATCAGCCCCAGCATTTT.

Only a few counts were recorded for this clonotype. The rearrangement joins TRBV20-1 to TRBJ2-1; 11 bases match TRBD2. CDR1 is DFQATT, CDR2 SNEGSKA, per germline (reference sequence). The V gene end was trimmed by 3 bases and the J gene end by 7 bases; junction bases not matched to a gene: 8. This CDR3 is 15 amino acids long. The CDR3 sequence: CSASFGSGRENEQFF. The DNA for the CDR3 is TGCAGTGCTAGTTTTGGTAGCGGGAGGGAGAATGAGCAGTTCTTC.

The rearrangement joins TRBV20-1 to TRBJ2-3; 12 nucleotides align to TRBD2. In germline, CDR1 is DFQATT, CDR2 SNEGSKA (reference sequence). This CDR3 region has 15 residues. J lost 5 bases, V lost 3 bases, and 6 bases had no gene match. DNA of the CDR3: TGCAGTGCTAGCCCTAGCGGGAGGGCCCTAGATACGCAGTATTTT. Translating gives CSASPSGRALDTQYF.